The 9 T cell receptor beta chains listed next were all sequenced from one sample in a study of OX40 agonist ivuxolimab in advanced cancers. Libraries were built with the immunoSEQ multiplex PCR assay. TCRdb holds this immuneACCESS table with in-frame rearrangements only. Some clones are missing; in checked studies, unresolved V genes explain under half, and the rest has no known cause. The sample table shows around 80,000 clones, and roughly 92% are seen once. The biggest ten clones account for 0.55% to 0.75% of the sample. Sequenced material: CD4+ or CD8+ T cells sorted from blood, taken in a trial of the OX40 agonist ivuxolimab. The receptor source for this set is an adult with an advanced solid tumor such as melanoma, head and neck, liver or kidney cancer.

The V call is TRBV18, the J call TRBJ1-4; D remains unclear. This CDR3 region has 14 residues. V lost 3 bases and J 6 bases, leaving 11 bases between the germline ends. Looked up from germline, CDR1 is KGHSH and CDR2 is LQKENI. The CDR3 sequence is CASSPYQEYEKLFF. In nucleotides, the CDR3 is TGTGCCAGCTCACCGTACCAAGAGTATGAAAAACTGTTTTTT.

V gene TRBV5-1 combines with J gene TRBJ2-1, with TRBD2 identical over 8 bases. CDR3 length equals 17 residues. Germline V gives CDR1 SGHRS, CDR2 YFSETQ. Trimming took 4 bases from V and 0 from J; bases not matched to a gene: 9. The CDR3 spells CASSPRGSGNSYNEQFF. CDR3 bases: TGCGCCAGCAGCCCAAGGGGTAGCGGGAACTCCTACAATGAGCAGTTCTTC.

This chain links TRBV7-2 with TRBJ2-7, with 8 bases fitting TRBD1. J was trimmed by 2 bases and V by 6 bases; bases with no gene match: 9. The CDR3 contains 15 residues. Germline assignment: CDR1 SGHTA and CDR2 FQGNSA. The CDR3: CASRAGQGPTYEQYF. The CDR3 bases are TGTGCCAGCAGGGCAGGACAGGGTCCAACCTACGAGCAGTACTTC.

The chain employs TRBV5-4 and TRBJ1-2, with 7 bases matching TRBD1. V lost 2 bases, J lost 7 bases, and 8 bases stayed unmatched. CDR3 size: 14 residues. Germline V gene sequence: CDR1 SGHNT, CDR2 YYREEE (reference sequence). CDR3 region: CASSLKEGAGGYTF. The DNA of the CDR3 is TGTGCCAGCAGCTTAAAGGAGGGGGCGGGTGGCTACACCTTC.

There are a few counts of this clone. V is TRBV18 and J is TRBJ1-5, with D uncertain. The V and J ends lost 3 bases and 4 bases respectively, with 10 bases between them. Germline-derived CDR1 and CDR2 are KGHSH and LQKENI. The CDR3 runs to 14 residues. CDR3 region: CASSPQDGNQPQHF. The CDR3 DNA sequence: TGTGCCAGCTCACCCCAGGACGGAAATCAGCCCCAGCATTTT. The full variable domain, rest sourced from reference TRBV18 and TRBJ1-5, is NAGVMQNPRHLVRRRGQEARLRCSPMKGHSHVYWYRQLPEEGLKFMVYLQKENIIDESGMPKERFSAEFPKEGPSILRIQQVVRGDSAAYFCASSPQDGNQPQHFGDGTRLSIL.

J is TRBJ1-5 and V is TRBV19; D is ambiguous. V gave up 6 bases and J gave up 7 bases, with 10 bases separating them. Looked up from germline, CDR1 is LNHDA and CDR2 is SQIVND (reference sequence). This CDR3 has 12 amino acids. The CDR3 sequence: CASRQLDQPQHF. In DNA form, the CDR3 reads TGTGCCAGTAGGCAATTAGACCAGCCCCAGCATTTT.

V and J are TRBV19 and TRBJ1-5; TRBD1 matches 10 bases. Germline trimming cut 8 bases from V and 0 bases from J; bases unmatched to any gene: 7. The CDR3 has 16 residues. The germline V gene encodes CDR1 LNHDA and CDR2 SQIVND (reference sequence). CDR3 residues: CASLGTGDNSNQPQHF. Here the CDR3 DNA reads TGTGCCAGTCTCGGGACAGGGGATAATAGCAATCAGCCCCAGCATTTT. The complete variable domain, with remaining parts taken from reference TRBV19 and TRBJ1-5, reads DGGITQSPKYLFRKEGQNVTLSCEQNLNHDAMYWYRQDPGQGLRLIYYSQIVNDFQKGDIAEGYSVSREKKESFPLTVTSAQKNPTAFYLCASLGTGDNSNQPQHFGDGTRLSIL.

The rearrangement links TRBV11-3 to TRBJ2-3; possibly TRBD2 for D (5 bases). V dropped 3 bases and J dropped 3 bases, with 10 bases sitting between them. The germline V gene encodes CDR1 SGHNT and CDR2 YENEEA. The CDR3 spans 14 residues. The CDR3 region is CASSLERETDTQYF. DNA of the CDR3: TGTGCCAGCAGCTTGGAGAGGGAGACAGATACGCAGTATTTT.

The chain carries TRBV11-3 and TRBJ2-1, with a tentative D call TRBD1 (6 bases). The V end lost 6 bases, the J end lost 13 bases, and 16 bases lay between the germline ends. From germline, CDR1 is SGHNT and CDR2 YENEEA. The CDR3 loop spans 12 amino acids. CDR3 in DNA: TGTGCCAGCAGTATACCACAGGGTAGACAGTTCTTC. Protein: CASSIPQGRQFF.